This T cell receptor beta chain was obtained from a study of neurological immune-mediated disorders. The sample holds many counts of this clonotype. About a million sorted CD4+ or CD8+ T cells made each library. Each TCR transcript was tagged with a 10-nucleotide random UMI during 5'RACE. TCRdb re-called the 5' RACE reads through MiXCR, storing one row per CDR3 protein. The top ten hold roughly 2% of the sample, which has fewer than 40,000 distinct CDR3 sequences, approximately 5% seen once. Per germline, CDR1 MNHEY and CDR2 SVGEGT. This CDR3 is built from 15 residues. V dropped 7 bases and J dropped 8 bases, with 18 bases sitting between them.

The material sequenced was CD4+ T cells from blood. V and J are TRBV6-2 or TRBV6-3 and TRBJ1-6, with a possible D match to TRBD1 (6 bases). This receptor was identified in a woman in her forties or fifties in good health. In DNA form, the CDR3 reads TGTGCCAGCAAAGAGGACAGCCGGAGCTATTCACCCCTCCACTTT. As protein: CASKEDSRSYSPLHF.